This is a list of T cell receptor beta chains from one sample in a study of human T cells and chemical hapten exposure. TCRdb passed the RACE reads through MiXCR, listing each CDR3 protein once. The sample includes about 94,000 distinct CDR3 sequences, 7% to 10% of them seen just once. The specimen comprised whole blood, sampled in connection with sensitization to the hapten diphenylcyclopropenone (DPC). The receptor source for this set is a woman in her forties with alopecia areata. Some clones in this sample may be carry-over from other donors' samples. The CDR3 runs from the conserved cysteine through the conserved F or W. A D gene is named only where the DNA matches it firmly. Size tells how often a clone was seen (once, few, many) or the class of an expanded clone, and some rows leave it out.

-,TRBV21-1,TRBJ2-7,-,CASSSRTPHEQYF,TGTGCCAGCAGCAGTAGGACACCACACGAGCAGTACTTC
-,TRBV28,TRBJ2-2,-,CASRNPSGELFF,TGTGCCAGCAGGAACCCCTCCGGGGAGCTGTTTTTT
-,TRBV10-2,TRBJ2-7,TRBD2,CASSPGLAGYEQYF,TGCGCCAGCAGTCCGGGACTAGCGGGCTACGAGCAGTACTTC
many,TRBV5-1,TRBJ2-2,TRBD1,CASSFDRGGSGELFF,TGCGCCAGCAGCTTCGACAGGGGAGGATCCGGGGAGCTGTTTTTT
-,TRBV10-3,TRBJ1-1,-,CAISEGTQPVGEAFF,TGTGCCATCAGTGAGGGCACACAGCCAGTTGGTGAAGCTTTCTTT
few,TRBV2,TRBJ2-5,-,CASSETRDRVRETQYF,TGTGCCAGCAGCGAGACTAGAGACAGGGTTCGAGAGACCCAGTACTTC
many,TRBV6-5,TRBJ1-2,TRBD1,CASSYQGQGSGGYTF,TGTGCCAGCAGTTACCAGGGACAGGGAAGTGGTGGCTACACCTTC
many,TRBV29-1,TRBJ1-2,-,CSVGGYGYTF,TGCAGCGTTGGGGGCTATGGCTACACCTTC
many,TRBV7-8,TRBJ2-3,-,CASSLARGISTDTQYF,TGTGCCAGCAGCTTAGCGCGCGGGATTTCCACAGATACGCAGTATTTT
many,TRBV6-2/TRBV6-3,TRBJ2-3,TRBD1,CASRREITGGYTQYF,TGTGCCAGCAGACGGGAGATTACAGGGGGTTATACGCAGTATTTT
many,TRBV5-4,TRBJ2-2,-,CASRRGDTGTGELFF,TGTGCCAGCAGAAGGGGCGACACGGGCACCGGGGAGCTGTTTTTT
-,TRBV6-2/TRBV6-3,TRBJ2-3,TRBD2,CASKTGTSGLWGTDTQYF,TGTGCCAGCAAAACAGGGACTAGCGGGCTCTGGGGCACAGATACGCAGTATTTT
few,TRBV20-1,TRBJ1-2,-,CSAPDSNYGYTF,TGCAGTGCCCCCGACAGTAACTATGGCTACACCTTC
few,TRBV9,TRBJ2-3,-,CASSVEIAKADTQYF,TGTGCCAGCAGCGTAGAAATAGCGAAGGCAGATACGCAGTATTTT
many,TRBV4-3,TRBJ1-2,TRBD1,CASSHPTGLNEPGDYGYTF,TGCGCCAGCAGCCATCCGACAGGGTTGAATGAGCCGGGAGACTATGGCTACACCTTC
-,TRBV28,TRBJ2-1,-,CASSLEGSGTPAF,TGTGCCAGCAGTTTGGAGGGTTCCGGGACTCCAGCCTTC
few,TRBV19,TRBJ2-2,-,CASVPPEGSYTGELFF,TGTGCCAGTGTCCCCCCCGAGGGGTCTTACACCGGGGAGCTGTTTTTT